Presented here are 31 T cell receptor beta chains from one specimen sequenced in a study of CD8 T cells in Susac syndrome. When the RNA was reverse transcribed, random hexamers were used with an input of roughly 0.45 to 1 ug. Using its own MiXCR run on the immunoSEQ multiplex PCR reads, TCRdb lists one record per CDR3 protein. The sample carries about 150,000 distinct CDR3 sequences, approximately 94% recorded once. Sequencing was carried out using CD8+ T cells from PBMCs. The receptors stem from a human donor with multiple sclerosis.

This chain links TRBV7-9 with TRBJ2-6; D not certain. Trimming removed 5 bases at V and 0 bases at J, with 14 bases between. Per germline, CDR1 SEHNR and CDR2 FQNEAQ (reference sequence). The CDR3 spans 17 residues. The CDR3, as DNA: TGTGCCAGCAGCGGCGATGGGAATCCCTCTGGGGCCAACGTCCTGACTTTC. Its translation is CASSGDGNPSGANVLTF.

The chain carries TRBV27 and TRBJ2-6; 9 bases map to TRBD1. Trimming took 1 base from V and 1 from J; bases not matched to a gene: 5. This CDR3 region has 18 residues. From germline, CDR1 is MNHEY and CDR2 SMNVEV (reference sequence). As DNA, the CDR3 is TGTGCCAGCAGTTTATTTGGACAGGGGTTTTCTGGGGCCAACGTCCTGACTTTC. This translates into CASSLFGQGFSGANVLTF. Based on the CDR3 plus reference TRBV27 and TRBJ2-6, the full variable domain is EAQVTQNPRYLITVTGKKLTVTCSQNMNHEYMSWYRQDPGLGLRQIYYSMNVEVTDKGDVPEGYKVSRKEKRNFPLILESPSPNQTSLYFCASSLFGQGFSGANVLTFGAGSRLTVL.

CDR3 DNA sequence: TGTGCCAGCAGTCCCCATGGACAGGGGAACCAGCCCCAGCATTTT. Translated, it gives CASSPHGQGNQPQHF. This chain joins TRBV28 and TRBJ1-5; TRBD1 agrees at 9 bases. In germline, CDR1 is MDHEN, CDR2 SYDVKM. Unmatched junction bases numbered 9, after V lost 5 bases and J lost 7 bases. The CDR3 consists of 15 residues. Variable domain in full (rest from reference TRBV28 and TRBJ1-5): DVKVTQSSRYLVKRTGEKVFLECVQDMDHENMFWYRQDPGLGLRLIYFSYDVKMKEKGDIPEGYSVSREKKERFSLILESASTNQTSMYLCASSPHGQGNQPQHFGDGTRLSIL.

CDR3 loop: CASSFKGDRARSAFF. Written as DNA, the CDR3 is TGTGCCAGCAGTTTCAAGGGAGACAGGGCACGGAGCGCTTTCTTT. This sequence joins TRBV12-3 or TRBV12-4 and TRBJ1-1; 7 bases are shared with TRBD1. The CDR3 has 15 residues. The ends lost 3 bases at V and 11 bases at J; junction bases unmatched: 15.

This clonotype has a single count. The chain joins TRBV7-9 to TRBJ2-1, with a weak D call TRBD1 (7 bases). V lost 11 bases to trimming and J lost 6 bases, with 29 bases between them. The CDR3 spans 17 residues. Germline V gene data show CDR1 as SEHNR and CDR2 as FQNEAQ (reference sequence). The CDR3 loop reads CAGNDRRGARQGNEQFF. DNA for the CDR3: TGTGCCGGCAACGACCGCAGGGGGGCAAGACAGGGCAATGAGCAGTTCTTC.

The rearrangement joins TRBV29-1 to TRBJ1-1, with D hard to call. Germline assignment: CDR1 SQVTM and CDR2 ANQGSEA. There are 10 residues in the CDR3. V was shortened by 6 bases and J by 5 bases, with 7 bases between the two germline ends. The DNA of the CDR3 is TGCAGCGTAAGCGGAACTGAAGCTTTCTTT. Encoded protein: CSVSGTEAFF.

V and J are TRBV28 and TRBJ1-2, with D perhaps matching TRBD1 (5 bases). This CDR3 is built from 13 residues. Trimming left V 5 bases short and J 4 bases short, with 11 bases between. Germline assignment: CDR1 MDHEN and CDR2 SYDVKM. The CDR3 reads CASSPRGIYGYTF. Written as DNA, the CDR3 is TGTGCCAGCAGTCCCCGGGGGATCTATGGCTACACCTTC.

V gene TRBV12-3 or TRBV12-4 combines with J gene TRBJ2-1, with D perhaps matching TRBD2 (5 bases). The germline V and J ends were trimmed by 2 bases and 6 bases, with 14 bases remaining between them. The CDR3 totals 15 residues. CDR3 nucleotides: TGTGCCAGCAGTTTAAGCGGACCCTCGGGCAATGAGCAGTTCTTC. This codes for CASSLSGPSGNEQFF.

This chain connects TRBV29-1 to TRBJ2-7; D call uncertain. The V gene lost 3 bases and the J gene lost 1 base, with 13 bases spanning the gap. This CDR3 spans 14 amino acids. The V gene's germline CDR1 is SQVTM and CDR2 ANQGSEA. CDR3: CSVETLSSSYEQYF. In nucleotides, the CDR3 is TGCAGCGTTGAGACCCTCAGTTCTTCCTACGAGCAGTACTTC.

The rearrangement joins TRBV20-1 to TRBJ1-5; D not certain. Germline V gene lookup returns CDR1 DFQATT and CDR2 SNEGSKA (reference sequence). The CDR3 loop spans 12 amino acids. V was pared by 3 bases and J by 6 bases, with 9 bases between. Here the CDR3 reads CSASPPGQPQHF. For the CDR3, the DNA is TGCAGTGCTAGTCCTCCGGGTCAGCCCCAGCATTTT.

The V call is TRBV2, the J call TRBJ2-3; the match to TRBD2 covers 8 bases. Trimming removed 8 bases from V and 0 bases from J; junction bases left unmatched: 7. This CDR3 region has 15 residues. Germline V gene sequence: CDR1 SNHLY, CDR2 FYNNEI. The CDR3 DNA reads as TGTGCCAGCCGTCTCTTAGCGGGGAGCACAGATACGCAGTATTTT. Translated: CASRLLAGSTDTQYF.

The chain has TRBV29-1 and TRBJ1-2; 12 bases align to TRBD1. CDR1 and CDR2 (germline): SQVTM, ANQGSEA. J was trimmed by 1 base and V by 7 bases; bases with no gene match: 7. This CDR3 comprises 15 residues. CDR3 sequence: CSASGTGGLNYGYTF. CDR3 in DNA: TGCAGCGCCTCCGGGACAGGGGGCCTTAACTATGGCTACACCTTC.

The chain combines TRBV20-1 with TRBJ2-5; tentative D call: TRBD1 (6 bases). Looked up from germline, CDR1 is DFQATT and CDR2 is SNEGSKA (reference sequence). The CDR3 is made up of 14 amino acids. V lost 6 bases to trimming and J lost 7 bases, with 21 bases between them. DNA for the CDR3: TGCAGTGCAAAGAAAGACAGGTCCTATGCGACCCAGTACTTC. Translation gives CSAKKDRSYATQYF.

This chain links TRBV20-1 with TRBJ2-1, with a tentative D call TRBD1 (6 bases). The CDR3 covers 11 residues. V was shortened by 5 bases and J by 14 bases, with 16 bases between the two germline ends. Germline V CDR1 and CDR2: DFQATT, SNEGSKA (reference sequence). CDR3 amino acids: CSAPAGGREFF. In DNA form, the CDR3 reads TGCAGTGCTCCGGCTGGGGGCCGAGAGTTCTTC.

The chain recombines TRBV11-1 with TRBJ2-7; D could derive from TRBD1 or TRBD2 (5 bases each). Germline V gene sequence: CDR1 SGHAT, CDR2 FQDESV (reference sequence). The CDR3 consists of 20 residues. Trimming pared 4 bases from V and 0 bases from J, leaving 28 bases between. The DNA of the CDR3 is TGTGCCAGCAGCTCTAGTAACACCCCCGTTGTCGGGGCTTCCTCCTACGAGCAGTACTTC. It yields the protein CASSSSNTPVVGASSYEQYF.

The chain recombines TRBV7-2 with TRBJ2-3, with D uncertain. The CDR3 has 12 amino acids. V was shortened by 8 bases and J by 5 bases, with 11 bases between the two germline ends. Per the germline V gene, CDR1 is SGHTA and CDR2 is FQGNSA. The CDR3 protein is CASGVLGDTQYF. For the CDR3, the DNA is TGTGCCAGCGGCGTGCTAGGAGATACGCAGTATTTT.

V usage is TRBV5-4 and J usage is TRBJ1-6; D is undetermined. V lost 4 bases and J lost 8, with 7 bases in between. The CDR3 loop spans 12 amino acids. In germline, CDR1 is SGHNT, CDR2 YYREEE (reference sequence). The CDR3 loop reads CASSVADSPLHF. The CDR3 DNA is TGTGCCAGCAGCGTAGCGGATTCACCCCTCCACTTT.

The chain carries TRBV16 and TRBJ2-7, with no clear D. The V end was cut by 4 bases, the J end by 8 bases, with 15 bases between. The CDR3 totals 13 residues. Germline values: CDR1 KGHSY, CDR2 FQNENV. CDR3 nucleotide sequence: TGTGCCAGCAGCCCCCCGGAGTTGGTCAAGCAGTACTTC. Its protein is CASSPPELVKQYF.

The CDR3 DNA sequence: TGTGCCAGCAGCCAAGGACAGACCGGGGAGCTGTTTTTT. Its protein is CASSQGQTGELFF. This sequence joins TRBV4-2 and TRBJ2-2, with D possibly TRBD1 on 5 matching bases. This CDR3 region has 13 residues. Per the germline V gene, CDR1 is LGHNA and CDR2 is YNFKEQ. V was trimmed by 1 base and J by 5 bases, leaving 5 bases between them.

V gene TRBV20-1 combines with J gene TRBJ2-5, with a tentative D call TRBD2 (6 bases). Per the germline V gene, CDR1 is DFQATT and CDR2 is SNEGSKA (reference sequence). The CDR3 covers 14 residues. Trimming pared 5 bases from V and 4 bases from J, leaving 17 bases between. CDR3 region: CSAQDRDFGETQYF. CDR3 nucleotide sequence: TGCAGTGCTCAAGACCGGGACTTTGGAGAGACCCAGTACTTC.

This clonotype was seen once. The chain uses TRBV29-1 and TRBJ2-1; D might be TRBD1 (6 bases). The CDR3 is made up of 12 amino acids. Germline V gene sequence: CDR1 SQVTM, CDR2 ANQGSEA. The V end lost 6 bases, the J end lost 5 bases, and 11 bases lay between the germline ends. The CDR3 loop is CSVADRHNEQFF. CDR3 in DNA: TGCAGCGTAGCTGACAGGCACAATGAGCAGTTCTTC.

V gene TRBV13 combines with J gene TRBJ1-3; no clear D. Germline CDR1 and CDR2: PRHDT and FYEKMQ (reference sequence). Trimming left V 0 bases short and J 2 bases short, with 8 bases between. CDR3 length: 15 amino acids. CDR3 in DNA: TGTGCCAGCAGCTTAGGGACAAAGGCTGGAAACACCATATATTTT. It codes for CASSLGTKAGNTIYF.

V is TRBV27 and J is TRBJ2-5, with 7 positions matching TRBD1. V was pared by 2 bases and J by 7 bases, with 7 bases of the junction left unmatched. The CDR3 runs 14 residues. Germline V gene lookup returns CDR1 MNHEY and CDR2 SMNVEV (reference sequence). The CDR3: CASSLGQASGTQYF. CDR3 bases: TGTGCCAGCAGTTTAGGACAGGCCTCGGGGACCCAGTACTTC.

CDR3 nucleotide sequence: TGCAGTGCTAGAGATCGGAATTACAATCAGCCCCAGCATTTT. It specifies CSARDRNYNQPQHF. The V gene is TRBV20-1, the J gene TRBJ1-5; D is uncertain. CDR1 is DFQATT, CDR2 SNEGSKA, per germline (reference sequence). V lost 0 bases, J lost 3 bases, and 9 bases lay in between. The CDR3 is made up of 14 amino acids.

The chain combines TRBV18 with TRBJ1-2, with TRBD1 matching over 7 bases. This CDR3 is built from 14 residues. V gave up 3 bases and J gave up 4 bases; unmatched junction bases: 5. Germline V gives CDR1 KGHSH, CDR2 LQKENI. Written as DNA, the CDR3 is TGTGCCAGCTCACCGGGACAGAAAACCTATGGCTACACCTTC. Translation gives CASSPGQKTYGYTF.

The chain recombines TRBV28 with TRBJ1-1, with D perhaps TRBD1 (5 bases). V lost 4 bases and J 0 bases, leaving 9 bases between the germline ends. CDR1 and CDR2 (germline): MDHEN, SYDVKM. The CDR3 is 14 residues long. CDR3 region: CASSWGTLNTEAFF. The CDR3 DNA reads as TGTGCCAGCAGTTGGGGGACTCTGAACACTGAAGCTTTCTTT.

The CDR3 DNA sequence: TGTGCCAGCAGCTTAGTAAGGGGCGGGACAGGGAATGGCTACACCTTC. As protein: CASSLVRGGTGNGYTF. The chain is built from TRBV11-3 and TRBJ1-2; 9 positions match TRBD1. The CDR3 runs to 16 residues. Trimming removed 1 base from V and 6 bases from J; junction bases left unmatched: 9. Per germline, CDR1 SGHNT and CDR2 YENEEA.

J is TRBJ2-1 and V is TRBV12-5; TRBD2 agrees at 7 bases. V dropped 0 bases and J dropped 7; count of bases not matched to a gene: 3. Germline V gene lookup returns CDR1 LGHNT and CDR2 FRNRAP. The CDR3 runs 14 residues. CDR3: CASGLVLGGNEQFF. DNA of the CDR3: TGTGCTAGTGGTTTGGTTCTCGGGGGGAATGAGCAGTTCTTC.

This chain links TRBV3-1 with TRBJ1-5; perhaps TRBD1 as D (5 bases). CDR1 is LGHDT and CDR2 is YNNKEL in the germline V gene (reference sequence). Trimming took off 1 base at V and 0 bases at J, with 13 bases between the two ends. This CDR3 has 17 residues. In DNA, the CDR3 is TGTGCCAGCAGCCAAGGTCCGGGGCAGGCTAGCAATCAGCCCCAGCATTTT. Translating gives CASSQGPGQASNQPQHF. The variable domain in full, completed from reference TRBV3-1 and TRBJ1-5, reads DTAVSQTPKYLVTQMGNDKSIKCEQNLGHDTMYWYKQDSKKFLKIMFSYNNKELIINETVPNRFSPKSPDKAHLNLHINSLELGDSAVYFCASSQGPGQASNQPQHFGDGTRLSIL.

The rearrangement links TRBV5-1 to TRBJ2-7, with D uncertain. Trimming took off 6 bases at V and 0 bases at J, with 10 bases between the two ends. CDR3 size: 13 residues. CDR1 is SGHRS, CDR2 YFSETQ, per germline. CDR3 sequence: CASTGSISYEQYF. The CDR3 nucleotides read TGCGCCAGCACCGGCAGCATCTCCTACGAGCAGTACTTC. The full variable domain, in which reference TRBV5-1 and TRBJ2-7 provide the parts outside the CDR3, is KAGVTQTPRYLIKTRGQQVTLSCSPISGHRSVSWYQQTPGQGLQFLFEYFSETQRNKGNFPGRFSGRQFSNSRSEMNVSTLELGDSALYLCASTGSISYEQYFGPGTRLTVT.

J is TRBJ2-2 and V is TRBV3-1; D is undetermined. V lost 7 bases and J lost 0, with 6 bases in between. Germline V CDR1 and CDR2: LGHDT, YNNKEL (reference sequence). The CDR3 is made up of 13 amino acids. CDR3 sequence: CASNTPNTGELFF. The DNA for the CDR3 is TGTGCCAGCAATACACCGAACACCGGGGAGCTGTTTTTT.